A selection of T cell receptor beta chains follows, all from one sample in a study of blood T cell repertoires in COVID-19. The data were produced by immunoSEQ multiplex PCR, yet TCRdb's version contains in-frame clones alone and is incomplete. The sample gives around 300,000 clones, 85% to 90% of which show up once; 10% to 15% is in the top ten. The source material was peripheral blood. These receptor sequences come from a human donor in a cohort sampled during active COVID-19. Both conserved end residues are part of each CDR3. Fields, in order: V gene, clone size, D gene, J gene, CDR3 DNA, CDR3 protein. D genes are given only for firm matches. Some rows have no size entry. The others give once, few or many, or a class for an expanded clone.

v_gene: TRBV5-4
abundance: .
d_gene: TRBD1
j_gene: TRBJ1-2
CDR3nt: TGTGCCAGCAGCTCCCTTAAGGGGGCGCAGGGCTACACCTTC
CDR3aa: CASSSLKGAQGYTF

v_gene: TRBV19
abundance: few
d_gene: TRBD2
j_gene: TRBJ2-7
CDR3nt: TGTGCCAGTAGTAAGCTAGCGGGAACCTACGAGCAGTACTTC
CDR3aa: CASSKLAGTYEQYF

v_gene: TRBV7-2
abundance: .
d_gene: TRBD2
j_gene: TRBJ2-3
CDR3nt: TGTGCCAGCAGCTTAGGGACTTCTAGCGGGAGTAGCACAGATACGCAGTATTTT
CDR3aa: CASSLGTSSGSSTDTQYF

v_gene: TRBV11-2
abundance: once
d_gene: .
j_gene: TRBJ1-6
CDR3nt: TGTGCCAGCAGCCGGACTTATAATTCACCCCTCCACTTT
CDR3aa: CASSRTYNSPLHF

v_gene: TRBV15
abundance: many
d_gene: TRBD1
j_gene: TRBJ1-2
CDR3nt: TGTGCCACCAGCAGTGGACAGGAGACCGGCTACACCTTC
CDR3aa: CATSSGQETGYTF

v_gene: TRBV12-2
abundance: .
d_gene: .
j_gene: TRBJ2-7
CDR3nt: TGTGCAAGTCGCTTAGACTGGTATGGGGCTAGCGAGTCCTACGAGCAGTACTTC
CDR3aa: CASRLDWYGASESYEQYF

v_gene: TRBV5-1
abundance: .
d_gene: TRBD1
j_gene: TRBJ1-3
CDR3nt: TGCGCCAGCAGCTTCCCAGGGGGGAACACCATATATTTT
CDR3aa: CASSFPGGNTIYF

v_gene: TRBV4-1
abundance: .
d_gene: TRBD1
j_gene: TRBJ2-7
CDR3nt: TGCGCCAGCAGCCAAGATCGGACAGGGGCCTACGAGCAGTACTTC
CDR3aa: CASSQDRTGAYEQYF

v_gene: TRBV5-1
abundance: .
d_gene: TRBD1
j_gene: TRBJ2-7
CDR3nt: TGCGCCAGCAGCCCTACCCGGACAGGGCCCTACGAGCAGTACTTC
CDR3aa: CASSPTRTGPYEQYF

v_gene: TRBV4-3
abundance: .
d_gene: .
j_gene: TRBJ1-1
CDR3nt: TGCGCCAGCAGCCAAGGACAGCCGAACACTGAAGCTTTCTTT
CDR3aa: CASSQGQPNTEAFF

v_gene: TRBV18
abundance: once
d_gene: .
j_gene: TRBJ2-1
CDR3nt: TGTGCCAGCTCACCAAATACCAGAGGTGATGAGCAGTTCTTC
CDR3aa: CASSPNTRGDEQFF

v_gene: TRBV5-1
abundance: .
d_gene: TRBD2
j_gene: TRBJ2-5
CDR3nt: TGCGCCAGCAGCTTCTCTCCTAGCGGGAGCAAAGAGACCCAGTACTTC
CDR3aa: CASSFSPSGSKETQYF

v_gene: TRBV5-1
abundance: .
d_gene: .
j_gene: TRBJ1-3
CDR3nt: TGCGCCAGCAGCTCAACAGAAACTTTCTCTGGAAACACCATATATTTT
CDR3aa: CASSSTETFSGNTIYF

v_gene: TRBV6-6
abundance: .
d_gene: .
j_gene: TRBJ2-7
CDR3nt: TGTGCCAGCAGCTTTGAGGGTTACGAGCAGTACTTC
CDR3aa: CASSFEGYEQYF

v_gene: TRBV5-4
abundance: .
d_gene: .
j_gene: TRBJ1-1
CDR3nt: TGTGCCAGCAGCTTGGCGAGGGGGAAGGCTTTCTTT
CDR3aa: CASSLARGKAFF

v_gene: TRBV7-9
abundance: few
d_gene: TRBD1
j_gene: TRBJ2-7
CDR3nt: TGTGCCAGCAGCTTATCTCTGGGGACAGCAGAAGAGCAGTACTTC
CDR3aa: CASSLSLGTAEEQYF

v_gene: TRBV5-1
abundance: once
d_gene: .
j_gene: TRBJ1-5
CDR3nt: TGCGCCAGCAGCTTGTCAGGGGGCAATCAGCCCCAGCATTTT
CDR3aa: CASSLSGGNQPQHF

v_gene: TRBV14
abundance: .
d_gene: .
j_gene: TRBJ1-3
CDR3nt: TGTGCCAGCCAAGAACTAAGCTCTGGAAACACCATATATTTT
CDR3aa: CASQELSSGNTIYF

v_gene: TRBV5-1
abundance: .
d_gene: .
j_gene: TRBJ1-1
CDR3nt: TGCGCCAGCAGCTTGGGGCAGCGAGATGCTTTCTTT
CDR3aa: CASSLGQRDAFF

v_gene: TRBV19
abundance: .
d_gene: .
j_gene: TRBJ1-5
CDR3nt: TGTGCCAGTAGTATTACAGGAGCCCGGGGCAATCAGCCCCAGCATTTT
CDR3aa: CASSITGARGNQPQHF

v_gene: TRBV7-9
abundance: .
d_gene: TRBD2
j_gene: TRBJ2-3
CDR3nt: TGTGCCAGCAGCTTTGGACTAGCGGATTTGCATACGCAGTATTTT
CDR3aa: CASSFGLADLHTQYF

v_gene: TRBV7-2
abundance: .
d_gene: .
j_gene: TRBJ2-5
CDR3nt: TGTGCCAGCAGCGCAGGGGGGAGTGAGACCCAGTACTTC
CDR3aa: CASSAGGSETQYF

v_gene: TRBV29-1
abundance: .
d_gene: .
j_gene: TRBJ2-1
CDR3nt: TGCAGCGCAAAAAAGCCCTCCGGAGGGAATGAGCAGTTCTTC
CDR3aa: CSAKKPSGGNEQFF

v_gene: TRBV7-6
abundance: once
d_gene: TRBD1
j_gene: TRBJ2-7
CDR3nt: TGTGCCAGCAGCTCCGACCGGGACAGAACCTACGAGCAGTACTTC
CDR3aa: CASSSDRDRTYEQYF

v_gene: TRBV18
abundance: .
d_gene: .
j_gene: TRBJ2-7
CDR3nt: TGTGCCAGCTCCCTCGGACTTTTCTACGAGCAGTACTTC
CDR3aa: CASSLGLFYEQYF

v_gene: TRBV19
abundance: .
d_gene: TRBD1
j_gene: TRBJ1-2
CDR3nt: TGTGCCAGTAGTCCCCTATCAGGGGGCGGTGGCTACACCTTC
CDR3aa: CASSPLSGGGGYTF